The rows below give T cell receptor beta chains drawn from one sample of a study of radiation and T cells in renal cell carcinoma. This table comes from immunoSEQ multiplex PCR, and its TCRdb copy is limited to in-frame clones, with some not included. There are more than 95,000 clones in the sample; around 83% occur only once, and 2.5% to 3.5% lies in the top ten. Sequenced here: blood, sampled from a patient whose treatment included radiotherapy and nephrectomy. The receptors originated from a woman in her fifties or sixties with renal cell carcinoma. The CDR3 runs from the conserved cysteine through the conserved F or W. D genes are given only for firm matches. The listing skips clone size in some rows; elsewhere it reads once, few, many or a size class.

v_gene	abundance	j_gene	d_gene	CDR3aa	CDR3nt
TRBV7-8	.	TRBJ2-7	.	CASSLALNMGYEQYF	TGTGCCAGCAGCTTAGCCTTAAATATGGGCTACGAGCAGTACTTC
TRBV7-9	.	TRBJ2-2	.	CASSLMESVTGELFF	TGTGCCAGCAGCCTAATGGAGTCGGTTACCGGGGAGCTGTTTTTT
TRBV5-4	.	TRBJ1-2	TRBD1	CASSQGQGWGYGYTF	TGTGCCAGCAGCCAGGGACAGGGTTGGGGCTATGGCTACACCTTC
TRBV6-5	.	TRBJ2-7	.	CASRLIPSSHHEQYF	TGTGCCAGCAGGTTAATCCCGTCCTCCCATCACGAGCAGTACTTC
TRBV5-6	.	TRBJ1-6	.	CASSLVRNSPLHF	TGTGCCAGCAGCTTGGTACGGAATTCACCCCTCCACTTT
TRBV5-1	.	TRBJ2-5	.	CASSLGTGPSSHGETQYF	TGCGCCAGCAGCTTGGGAACCGGACCCTCCTCCCACGGGGAGACCCAGTACTTC
TRBV6-5	.	TRBJ2-7	.	CARVIGCEQYF	TGTGCCAGGGTTATTGGGTGCGAGCAGTACTTC
TRBV9	.	TRBJ2-3	.	CASSVEWGTDTQYF	TGTGCCAGCAGCGTAGAATGGGGCACAGATACGCAGTATTTT
TRBV19	.	TRBJ2-7	TRBD2	CASSSSGVYEQYF	TGTGCCAGTAGTTCCAGCGGGGTCTACGAGCAGTACTTC
TRBV5-4	.	TRBJ2-7	TRBD1	CASSLGDRVHEQYF	TGTGCCAGCAGCTTGGGAGACAGGGTCCACGAGCAGTACTTC
TRBV28	.	TRBJ1-5	TRBD1	CASSLSGTGWDNQPQHF	TGTGCCAGCAGTTTATCGGGGACAGGGTGGGACAATCAGCCCCAGCATTTT
TRBV7-9	once	TRBJ1-1	TRBD1	CASSPRDSLNTEAFF	TGTGCCAGCAGCCCCCGGGACAGCTTAAACACTGAAGCTTTCTTT
TRBV27	.	TRBJ2-7	.	CASSLVSPGYNEQYF	TGTGCCAGCAGTTTGGTCAGCCCGGGATACAACGAGCAGTACTTC
TRBV2	.	TRBJ1-2	TRBD1	CASIHRDRGRGGYGYTF	TGTGCCAGCATCCACCGGGACAGGGGGCGCGGCGGCTATGGCTACACCTTC
TRBV27	.	TRBJ1-6	.	CASSSIAPVFTGRSYNSPLHF	TGTGCCAGCAGTTCAATCGCCCCCGTATTTACAGGGAGGTCCTATAATTCACCCCTCCACTTT
TRBV7-7	once	TRBJ2-2	.	CASSLDIGTGELFF	TGTGCTAGCAGCTTAGATATAGGCACCGGGGAGCTGTTTTTT
TRBV5-4	.	TRBJ1-3	.	CASSPDSNLSGNTIYF	TGTGCCAGCAGCCCGGACAGCAACCTCTCTGGAAACACCATATATTTT
TRBV6-1	few	TRBJ2-1	TRBD1	CASSTLRQGNNEQFF	TGTGCCAGCAGTACACTTAGACAGGGGAACAATGAGCAGTTCTTC
TRBV13	.	TRBJ1-1	TRBD1	CASSLGGGAGTEAFF	TGTGCCAGCAGCTTAGGAGGGGGCGCGGGGACTGAAGCTTTCTTT
TRBV9	.	TRBJ2-7	.	CASSGISYEQYF	TGTGCCAGCAGCGGCATCTCCTACGAGCAGTACTTC
TRBV6-1	.	TRBJ2-7	TRBD1	CATKDREFYEQYF	TGTGCCACCAAGGACAGGGAGTTTTACGAGCAGTACTTC
TRBV9	.	TRBJ1-1	.	CASSVVDRPQNTEAFF	TGTGCCAGCAGCGTAGTCGACAGGCCCCAGAACACTGAAGCTTTCTTT
TRBV11-2	.	TRBJ2-3	.	CASSLAHTDTQYF	TGTGCCAGCAGCTTAGCGCACACAGATACGCAGTATTTT
TRBV7-9	.	TRBJ1-3	.	CASSLVVSIGQGNTIYF	TGTGCCAGCAGCTTAGTAGTTTCTATCGGACAGGGAAACACCATATATTTT
TRBV9	.	TRBJ2-7	.	CASSVDLVPYEQYF	TGTGCCAGCAGCGTAGATCTAGTTCCCTACGAGCAGTACTTC